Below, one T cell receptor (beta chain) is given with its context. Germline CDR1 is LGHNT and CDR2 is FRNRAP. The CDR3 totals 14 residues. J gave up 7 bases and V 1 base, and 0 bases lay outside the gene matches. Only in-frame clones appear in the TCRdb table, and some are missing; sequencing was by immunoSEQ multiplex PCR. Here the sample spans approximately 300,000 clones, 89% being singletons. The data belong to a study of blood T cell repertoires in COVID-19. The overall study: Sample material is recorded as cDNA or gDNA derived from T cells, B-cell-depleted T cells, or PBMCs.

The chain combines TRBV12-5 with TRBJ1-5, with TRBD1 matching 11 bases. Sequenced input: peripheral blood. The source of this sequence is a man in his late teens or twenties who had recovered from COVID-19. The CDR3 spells CASGLGTGGQPQHF. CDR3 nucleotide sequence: TGTGCTAGTGGTTTGGGGACAGGGGGCCAGCCCCAGCATTTT. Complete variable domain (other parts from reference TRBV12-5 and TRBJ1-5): DARVTQTPRHKVTEMGQEVTMRCQPILGHNTVFWYRQTMMQGLELLAYFRNRAPLDDSGMPKDRFSAEMPDATLATLKIQPSEPRDSAVYFCASGLGTGGQPQHFGDGTRLSIL.